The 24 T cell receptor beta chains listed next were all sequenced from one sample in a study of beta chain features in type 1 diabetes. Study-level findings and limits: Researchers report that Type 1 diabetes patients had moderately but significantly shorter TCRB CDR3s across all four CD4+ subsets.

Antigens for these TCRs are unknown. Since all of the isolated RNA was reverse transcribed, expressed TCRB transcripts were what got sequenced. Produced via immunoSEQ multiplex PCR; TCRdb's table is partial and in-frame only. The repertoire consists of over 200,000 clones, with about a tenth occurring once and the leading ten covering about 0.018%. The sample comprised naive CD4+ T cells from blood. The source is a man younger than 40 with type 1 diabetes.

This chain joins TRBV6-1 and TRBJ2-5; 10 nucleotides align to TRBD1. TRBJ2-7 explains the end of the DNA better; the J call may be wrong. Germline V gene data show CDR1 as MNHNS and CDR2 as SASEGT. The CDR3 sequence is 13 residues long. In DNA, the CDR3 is TGTGCCAGCAGCGGGACAGGGGAACGCGAGCAGTACTTC. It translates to CASSGTGEREQYF.

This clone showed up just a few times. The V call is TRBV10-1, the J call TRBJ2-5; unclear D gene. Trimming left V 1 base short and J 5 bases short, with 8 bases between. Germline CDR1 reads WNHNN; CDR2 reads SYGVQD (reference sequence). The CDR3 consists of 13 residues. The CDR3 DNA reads TGCGCCAGCAGTGAGTACATATCGGAGACCCAGTACTTC. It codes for CASSEYISETQYF.

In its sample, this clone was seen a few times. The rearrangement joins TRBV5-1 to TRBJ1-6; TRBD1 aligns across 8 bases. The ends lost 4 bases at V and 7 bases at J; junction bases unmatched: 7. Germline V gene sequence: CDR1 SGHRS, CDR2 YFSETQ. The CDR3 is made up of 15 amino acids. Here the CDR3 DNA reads TGCGCCAGCAGCACCGGACAGGGTAGCAATTCACCCCTCCACTTT. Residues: CASSTGQGSNSPLHF.

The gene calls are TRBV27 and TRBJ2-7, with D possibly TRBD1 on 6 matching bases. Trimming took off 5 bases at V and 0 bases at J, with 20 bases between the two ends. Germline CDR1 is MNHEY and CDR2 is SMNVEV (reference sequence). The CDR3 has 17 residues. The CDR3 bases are TGTGCCAGCAGTGTCCGCCCCCAGGGGCAAATCTCCTACGAGCAGTACTTC. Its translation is CASSVRPQGQISYEQYF.

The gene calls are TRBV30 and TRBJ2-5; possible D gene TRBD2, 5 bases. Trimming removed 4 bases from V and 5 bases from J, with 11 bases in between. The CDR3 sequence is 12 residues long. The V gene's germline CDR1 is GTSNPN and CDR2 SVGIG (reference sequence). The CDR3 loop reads CAWKGGGETQYF. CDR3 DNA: TGTGCCTGGAAGGGTGGCGGGGAGACCCAGTACTTC.

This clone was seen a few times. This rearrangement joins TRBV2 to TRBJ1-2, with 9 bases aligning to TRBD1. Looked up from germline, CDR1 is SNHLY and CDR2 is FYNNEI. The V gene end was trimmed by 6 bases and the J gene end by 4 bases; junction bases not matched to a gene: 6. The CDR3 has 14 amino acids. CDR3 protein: CASSEQGASYGYTF. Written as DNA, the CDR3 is TGTGCCAGCAGCGAACAGGGGGCCAGCTATGGCTACACCTTC.

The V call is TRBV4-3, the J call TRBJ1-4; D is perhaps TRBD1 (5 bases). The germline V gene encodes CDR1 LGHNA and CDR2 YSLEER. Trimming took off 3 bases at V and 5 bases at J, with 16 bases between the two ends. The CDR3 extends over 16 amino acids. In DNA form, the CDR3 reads TGCGCCAGCAGCCAGGCGCCGGGACTGCTAAATGAAAAACTGTTTTTT. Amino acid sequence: CASSQAPGLLNEKLFF.

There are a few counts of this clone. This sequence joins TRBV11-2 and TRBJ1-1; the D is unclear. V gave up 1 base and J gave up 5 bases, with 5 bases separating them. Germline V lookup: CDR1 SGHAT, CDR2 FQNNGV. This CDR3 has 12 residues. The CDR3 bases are TGTGCCAGCAGCTTAGGGGAGACTGAAGCTTTCTTT. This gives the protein CASSLGETEAFF.

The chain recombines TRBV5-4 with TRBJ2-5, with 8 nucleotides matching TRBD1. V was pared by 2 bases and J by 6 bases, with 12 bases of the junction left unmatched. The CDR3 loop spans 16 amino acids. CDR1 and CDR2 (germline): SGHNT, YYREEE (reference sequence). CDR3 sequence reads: CASSLSGGAFVKTQYF. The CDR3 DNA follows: TGTGCCAGCAGCTTATCAGGGGGCGCGTTCGTGAAGACCCAGTACTTC.

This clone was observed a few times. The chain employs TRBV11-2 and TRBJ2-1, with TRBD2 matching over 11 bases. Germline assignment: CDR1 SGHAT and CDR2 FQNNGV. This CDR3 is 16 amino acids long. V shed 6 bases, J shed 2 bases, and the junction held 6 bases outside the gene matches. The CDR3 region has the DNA TGTGCCAGCAGGAATTTAGCGGGGGGGCCCTACAATGAGCAGTTCTTC. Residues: CASRNLAGGPYNEQFF.

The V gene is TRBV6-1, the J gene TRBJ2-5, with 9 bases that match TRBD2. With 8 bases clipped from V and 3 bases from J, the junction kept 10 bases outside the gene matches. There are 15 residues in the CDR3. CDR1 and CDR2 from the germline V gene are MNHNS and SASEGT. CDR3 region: CASAPSSGVKETQYF. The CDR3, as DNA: TGTGCCAGCGCCCCGTCTAGCGGGGTGAAAGAGACCCAGTACTTC.

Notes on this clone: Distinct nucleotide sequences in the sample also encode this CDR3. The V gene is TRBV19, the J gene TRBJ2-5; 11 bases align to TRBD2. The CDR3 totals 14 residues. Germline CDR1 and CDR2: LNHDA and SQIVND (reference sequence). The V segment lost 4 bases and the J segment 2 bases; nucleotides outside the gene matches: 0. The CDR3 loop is CASSTSGGQETQYF. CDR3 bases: TGTGCCAGTAGTACTAGCGGGGGGCAAGAGACCCAGTACTTC.

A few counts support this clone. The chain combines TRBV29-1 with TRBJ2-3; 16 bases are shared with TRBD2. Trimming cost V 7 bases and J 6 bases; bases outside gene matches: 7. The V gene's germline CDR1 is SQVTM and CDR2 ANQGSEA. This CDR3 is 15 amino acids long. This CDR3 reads CSALGLAGGLDTQYF. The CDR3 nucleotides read TGCAGCGCACTGGGACTAGCGGGGGGGTTGGATACGCAGTATTTT.

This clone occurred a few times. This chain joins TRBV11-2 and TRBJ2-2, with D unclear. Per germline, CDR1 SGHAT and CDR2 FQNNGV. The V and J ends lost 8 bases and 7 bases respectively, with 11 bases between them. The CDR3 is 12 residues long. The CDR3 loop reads CASSSNFGELFF. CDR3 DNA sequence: TGTGCCAGCTCCTCAAACTTCGGGGAGCTGTTTTTT.

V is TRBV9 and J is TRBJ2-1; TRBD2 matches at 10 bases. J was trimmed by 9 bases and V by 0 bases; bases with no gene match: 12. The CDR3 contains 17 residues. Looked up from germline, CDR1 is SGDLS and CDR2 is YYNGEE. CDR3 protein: CASSVAGSGGLVAEQFF. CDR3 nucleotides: TGTGCCAGCAGCGTAGCTGGTAGCGGGGGGTTGGTGGCTGAGCAGTTCTTC.

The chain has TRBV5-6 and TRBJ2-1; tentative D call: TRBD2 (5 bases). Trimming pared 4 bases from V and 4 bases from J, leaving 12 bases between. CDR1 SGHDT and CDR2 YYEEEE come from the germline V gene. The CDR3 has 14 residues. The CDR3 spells CASSLDGLYNEQFF. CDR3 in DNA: TGTGCCAGCAGCCTGGACGGACTTTACAATGAGCAGTTCTTC.

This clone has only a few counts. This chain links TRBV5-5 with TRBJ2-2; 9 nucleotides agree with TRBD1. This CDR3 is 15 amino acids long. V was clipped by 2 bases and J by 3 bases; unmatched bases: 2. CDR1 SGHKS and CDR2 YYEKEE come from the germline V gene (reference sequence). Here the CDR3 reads CASSFTGGDTGELFF. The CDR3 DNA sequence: TGTGCCAGCAGCTTTACAGGGGGCGACACCGGGGAGCTGTTTTTT.

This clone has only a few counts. CDR3 DNA sequence: TGTGCCAGCAGGGCCGGGACAGGGTATGCGACCCAGTACTTC. Translation gives CASRAGTGYATQYF. The chain carries TRBV7-8 and TRBJ2-5; TRBD1 agrees at 9 bases. Germline values: CDR1 SGHVS, CDR2 FQNEAQ. The CDR3 is made up of 14 amino acids. The trim removed 6 bases at V and 7 bases at J, leaving 9 bases unmatched.

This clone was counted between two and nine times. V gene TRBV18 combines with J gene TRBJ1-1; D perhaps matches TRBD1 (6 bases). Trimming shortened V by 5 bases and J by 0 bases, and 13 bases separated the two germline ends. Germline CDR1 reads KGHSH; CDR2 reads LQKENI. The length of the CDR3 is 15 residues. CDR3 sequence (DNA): TGTGCCAGCTCAGCGGACAGCTCGATGAACACTGAAGCTTTCTTT. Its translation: CASSADSSMNTEAFF. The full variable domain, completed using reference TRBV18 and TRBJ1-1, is NAGVMQNPRHLVRRRGQEARLRCSPMKGHSHVYWYRQLPEEGLKFMVYLQKENIIDESGMPKERFSAEFPKEGPSILRIQQVVRGDSAAYFCASSADSSMNTEAFFGQGTRLTVV.

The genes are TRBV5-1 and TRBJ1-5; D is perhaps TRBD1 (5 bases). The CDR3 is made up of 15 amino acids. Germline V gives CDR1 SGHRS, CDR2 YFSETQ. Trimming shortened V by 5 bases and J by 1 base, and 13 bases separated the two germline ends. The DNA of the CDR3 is TGCGCCAGCAGTCCGGCAGGGTCAAGCAATCAGCCCCAGCATTTT. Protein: CASSPAGSSNQPQHF. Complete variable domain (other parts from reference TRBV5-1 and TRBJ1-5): KAGVTQTPRYLIKTRGQQVTLSCSPISGHRSVSWYQQTPGQGLQFLFEYFSETQRNKGNFPGRFSGRQFSNSRSEMNVSTLELGDSALYLCASSPAGSSNQPQHFGDGTRLSIL.

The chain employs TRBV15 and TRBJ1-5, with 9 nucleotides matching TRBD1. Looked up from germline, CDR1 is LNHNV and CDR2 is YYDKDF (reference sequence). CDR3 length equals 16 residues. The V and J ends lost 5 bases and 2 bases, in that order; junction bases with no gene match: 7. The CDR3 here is CATSARRTGGNQPQHF. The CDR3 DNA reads TGTGCCACCAGCGCACGCCGGACAGGGGGCAATCAGCCCCAGCATTTT.

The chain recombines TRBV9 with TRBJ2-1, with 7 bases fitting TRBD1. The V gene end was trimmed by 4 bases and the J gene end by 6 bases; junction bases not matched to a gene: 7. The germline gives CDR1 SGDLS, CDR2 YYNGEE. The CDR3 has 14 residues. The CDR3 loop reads CASSRQGMFNEQFF. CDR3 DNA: TGTGCCAGCAGCCGACAGGGAATGTTCAATGAGCAGTTCTTC.

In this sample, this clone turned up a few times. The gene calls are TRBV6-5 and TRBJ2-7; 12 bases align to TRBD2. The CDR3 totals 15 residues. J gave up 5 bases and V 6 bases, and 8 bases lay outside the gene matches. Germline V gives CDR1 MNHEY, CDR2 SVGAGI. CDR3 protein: CASSLSSGGAHEQYF. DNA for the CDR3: TGTGCCAGCAGCCTTTCTAGCGGGGGGGCCCACGAGCAGTACTTC.

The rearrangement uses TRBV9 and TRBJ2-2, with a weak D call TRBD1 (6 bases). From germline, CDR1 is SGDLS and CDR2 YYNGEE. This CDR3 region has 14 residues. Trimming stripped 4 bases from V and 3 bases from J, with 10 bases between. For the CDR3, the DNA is TGTGCCAGCAGCCACAGGGAACACACCGGGGAGCTGTTTTTT. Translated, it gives CASSHREHTGELFF.